This T cell receptor beta chain was retrieved from a study of HIV-infected patients and healthy controls. Whole blood was used without fractionation, so all unsorted peripheral T cells were included. The V end lost 4 bases, the J end lost 7 bases, and 17 bases lay between the germline ends. The CDR3 is 14 residues long. Germline CDR1 reads LGHDT; CDR2 reads YNNKEL (reference sequence). This clonotype showed up just a few times. Its target is unknown. cDNA was made from 500 ng RNA using alpha and beta constant primers. Each of the alpha and beta chains got its own library through chain-specific third strand synthesis with indices. Two random hexamers, added before amplification and joined, formed each molecule's 12-nucleotide barcode. TCRdb re-derived calls from the 5' RACE reads in MiXCR, one entry per CDR3 protein. The table shows 18,000 or so distinct CDR3 sequences, with roughly 9% occurring only once.

Study findings and constraints: Compared with untreated HIV+ repertoires, healthy controls showed roughly threefold more distinct CDR3s and higher Shannon diversity. Donor HLA types were not determined in the study.

The source is an adult in good health. The specimen was blood. The rearrangement joins TRBV3-1 to TRBJ2-7; no clear D gene. The CDR3 nucleotides are TGTGCCAGCAGCCCTAAGTGGGGTCTTCGGGAGCAGTACTTC. Translation: CASSPKWGLREQYF.